This T cell receptor beta chain was obtained from a study of early T cells in non-severe SARS-CoV-2 infection. General study points: VDJdb matching favored anti-spike CD8 responses, missing private and CD4 specificities.

This CDR3 has 17 amino acids. V was cut by 6 bases and J by 1 base, with 16 bases left in between. TCRdb reprocessed the 5' RACE reads with MiXCR, giving one entry per CDR3 protein. The sample holds roughly 12,000 distinct CDR3 sequences; approximately 4.4% are singletons and the top ten take 9.9%. In its sample, this clonotype was seen many times. The antigen remains unidentified. This sequence originates from an adult who was a healthcare worker with PCR-confirmed SARS-CoV-2 infection or an uninfected control (not recorded which). The sample comprised whole blood. The chain employs TRBV12-3 or TRBV12-4 and TRBJ2-6, with a possible D match to TRBD1 (8 bases). The CDR3 protein is CASSPTGGVSGANVLTF. The CDR3, as DNA: TGTGCCAGCAGCCCTACAGGGGGGGTTTCTGGGGCCAACGTCCTGACTTTC.